These 4 T cell receptor beta chains share one sample of origin, sequenced in a study of T cells in Graves' hyperthyroidism and ophthalmopathy. TCR beta CDR3 region amplification was performed from RNA transcripts. Primed by the HTBI set, a first-round RT-PCR was run on the TCR CDR3. TCRdb re-analysed the multiplex PCR reads in MiXCR, keeping a single row per CDR3 protein. The sample lists about half a million distinct CDR3 sequences, 22% occurring once. The sequenced material came from blood. The receptors were gathered from a woman in her 70s with Graves' ophthalmopathy.

V usage is TRBV6-1 and J usage is TRBJ1-6, with TRBD1 as a possible D gene (5 bases). The length of the CDR3 is 11 residues. Trimming cost V 5 bases and J 19 bases, with 15 bases left between them. The germline CDR1 and CDR2 sequences are MNHNS and SASEGT. The CDR3, as DNA: TGTGCCAGCAGTTATGGGGGTTCTTGGCACTTT. Translating gives CASSYGGSWHF.

This clonotype turned up a few times. The chain employs TRBV5-1 and TRBJ2-3; D might be TRBD2 (6 bases). The V gene's germline CDR1 is SGHRS and CDR2 YFSETQ. The CDR3 consists of 17 residues. The germline V and J ends were trimmed by 3 bases and 0 bases, with 17 bases remaining between them. The CDR3 loop is CASSSGTRRGSTDTQYF. The CDR3 DNA sequence: TGCGCCAGCAGCTCGGGGACGCGGCGGGGTAGCACAGATACGCAGTATTTT.

As for this clonotype: A read error is likely, as this CDR3 ends without the conserved phenylalanine or tryptophan. This rearrangement joins TRBV20-1 to TRBJ1-4; tentative D call: TRBD1 (5 bases). The CDR3 is made up of 14 amino acids. Looked up from germline, CDR1 is DFQATT and CDR2 is SNEGSKA (reference sequence). CDR3 in amino acids: CRGEGPATNEKLFL. DNA for the CDR3: TGCAGGGGGGAGGGACCCGCAACTAATGAAAAACTGTTTCTT.

The V call is TRBV5-1, the J call TRBJ1-1, with TRBD1 identical over 7 bases. V shed 4 bases and J 1 base; nucleotides not matched to a gene: 10. The CDR3 has 16 amino acids. Germline CDR1 is SGHRS and CDR2 is YFSETQ. The CDR3 spells CASSQVGGGQNTEAFF. CDR3 in DNA: TGCGCCAGCAGCCAGGTAGGAGGGGGCCAGAACACTGAAGCTTTCTTT. Using reference TRBV5-1 and TRBJ1-1 for the parts outside the CDR3, the full variable domain is KAGVTQTPRYLIKTRGQQVTLSCSPISGHRSVSWYQQTPGQGLQFLFEYFSETQRNKGNFPGRFSGRQFSNSRSEMNVSTLELGDSALYLCASSQVGGGQNTEAFFGQGTRLTVV.